This T cell receptor beta chain was identified during a study of regulatory T cells in long-lasting Graves disease. Regarding the study as a whole: Persistent patients shared more public clonotypes (over 2,500) than new patients (roughly 1,000).

Library construction for TCR beta used iRepertoire HTBI primers and Arm-PCR of CDR3 regions. TCRdb re-called the multiplex PCR reads with MiXCR, one entry per CDR3 protein. This repertoire shows around 450,000 distinct CDR3 sequences, around a fifth found once; its top ten account for more than 6%. The time point denotes: persistent/refractory GD, antithyroid drugs over 5 years with positive TRAb. There was RNA extracted from PBMCs, and the TCR library was made from it. V lost 4 bases and J lost 3, with 6 bases in between. CDR1 is GTSNPN and CDR2 is SVGIG in the germline V gene (reference sequence). This CDR3 has 11 residues. This clonotype was seen only a few times. The antigen is unknown.

The origin of this receptor is a female donor with Graves disease. Sequencing used peripheral blood mononuclear cells (PBMCs), obtained when the disease was refractory, from a patient treated with antithyroid drugs. V usage is TRBV30 and J usage is TRBJ1-1; D uncertain. The CDR3 region is CAWNRDTEAFF. The CDR3 DNA reads as TGTGCCTGGAACAGAGACACTGAAGCTTTCTTT. The full variable domain, rest sourced from reference TRBV30 and TRBJ1-1, is SQTIHQWPATLVQPVGSPLSLECTVEGTSNPNLYWYRQAAGRGLQLLFYSVGIGQISSEVPQNLSASRPQDRQFILSSKKLLLSDSGFYLCAWNRDTEAFFGQGTRLTVV.